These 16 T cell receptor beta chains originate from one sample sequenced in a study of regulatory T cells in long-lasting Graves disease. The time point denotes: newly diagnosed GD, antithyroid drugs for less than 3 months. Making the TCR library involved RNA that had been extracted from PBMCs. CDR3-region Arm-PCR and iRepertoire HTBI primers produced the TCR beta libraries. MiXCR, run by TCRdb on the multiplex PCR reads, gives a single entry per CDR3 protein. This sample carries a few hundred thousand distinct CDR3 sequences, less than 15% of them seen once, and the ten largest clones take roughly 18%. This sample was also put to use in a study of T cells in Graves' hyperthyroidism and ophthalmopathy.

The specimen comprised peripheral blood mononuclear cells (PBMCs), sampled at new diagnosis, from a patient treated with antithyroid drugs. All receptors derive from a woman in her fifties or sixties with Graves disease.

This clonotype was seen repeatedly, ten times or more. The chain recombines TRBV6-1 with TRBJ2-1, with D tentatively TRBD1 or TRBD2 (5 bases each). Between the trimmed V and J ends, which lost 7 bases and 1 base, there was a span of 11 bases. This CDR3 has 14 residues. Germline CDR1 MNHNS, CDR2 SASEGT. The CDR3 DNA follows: TGTGCCAGCATGTCGGGACCTTCCTACAATGAGCAGTTCTTC. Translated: CASMSGPSYNEQFF.

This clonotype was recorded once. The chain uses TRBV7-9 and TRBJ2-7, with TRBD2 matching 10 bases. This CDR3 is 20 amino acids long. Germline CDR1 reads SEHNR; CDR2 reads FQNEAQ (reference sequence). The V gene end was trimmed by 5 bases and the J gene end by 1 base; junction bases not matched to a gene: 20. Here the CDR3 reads CASSRPTGTGLARESYEQYF. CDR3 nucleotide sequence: TGTGCCAGCAGCCGTCCGACGGGGACGGGACTAGCGAGAGAATCCTACGAGCAGTACTTC.

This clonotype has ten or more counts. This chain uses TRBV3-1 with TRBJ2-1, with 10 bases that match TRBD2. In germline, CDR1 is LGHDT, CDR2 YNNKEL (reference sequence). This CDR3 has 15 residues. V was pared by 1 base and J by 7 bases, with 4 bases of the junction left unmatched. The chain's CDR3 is CASSQVASGSNEQFF. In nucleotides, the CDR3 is TGTGCCAGCAGCCAAGTCGCTAGCGGGAGTAATGAGCAGTTCTTC.

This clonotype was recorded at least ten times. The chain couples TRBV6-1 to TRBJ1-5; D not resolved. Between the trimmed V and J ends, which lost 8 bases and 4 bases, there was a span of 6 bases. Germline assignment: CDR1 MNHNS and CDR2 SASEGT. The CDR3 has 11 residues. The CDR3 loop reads CASGRNQPQHF. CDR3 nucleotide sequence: TGTGCCAGCGGAAGAAATCAGCCCCAGCATTTT.

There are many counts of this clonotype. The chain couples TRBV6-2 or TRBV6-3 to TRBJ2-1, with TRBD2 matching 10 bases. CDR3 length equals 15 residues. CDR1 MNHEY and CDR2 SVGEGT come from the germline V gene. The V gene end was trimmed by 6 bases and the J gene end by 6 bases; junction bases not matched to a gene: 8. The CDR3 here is CASRASGSGANEQFF. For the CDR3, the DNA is TGTGCCAGCAGGGCTAGCGGGAGCGGAGCCAATGAGCAGTTCTTC.

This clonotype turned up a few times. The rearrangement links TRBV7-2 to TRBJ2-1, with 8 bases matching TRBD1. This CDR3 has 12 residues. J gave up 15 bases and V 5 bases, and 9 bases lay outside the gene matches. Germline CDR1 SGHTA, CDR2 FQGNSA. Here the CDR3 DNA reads TGTGCCAGCAGCATCAGACAGGGGTGGCCGTTCTTC. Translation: CASSIRQGWPFF.

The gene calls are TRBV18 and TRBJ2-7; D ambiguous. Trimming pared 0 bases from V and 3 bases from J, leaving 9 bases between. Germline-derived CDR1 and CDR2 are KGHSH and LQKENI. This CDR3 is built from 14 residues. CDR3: CASSPPGWGYEQYF. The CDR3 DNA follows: TGTGCCAGCTCACCACCGGGTTGGGGCTACGAGCAGTACTTC.

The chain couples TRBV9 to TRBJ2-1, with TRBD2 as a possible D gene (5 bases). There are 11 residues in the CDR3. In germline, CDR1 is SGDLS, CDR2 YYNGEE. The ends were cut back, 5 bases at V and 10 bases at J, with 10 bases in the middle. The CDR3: CASSNRGEQFF. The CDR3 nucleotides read TGTGCCAGCAGTAACCGGGGAGAGCAGTTCTTC.

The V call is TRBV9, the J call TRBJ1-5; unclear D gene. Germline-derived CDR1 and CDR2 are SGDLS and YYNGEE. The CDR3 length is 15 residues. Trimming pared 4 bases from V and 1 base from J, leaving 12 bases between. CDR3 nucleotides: TGTGCCAGCAGCAGTGGAGGGCTGAGCAATCAGCCCCAGCATTTT. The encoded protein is CASSSGGLSNQPQHF.

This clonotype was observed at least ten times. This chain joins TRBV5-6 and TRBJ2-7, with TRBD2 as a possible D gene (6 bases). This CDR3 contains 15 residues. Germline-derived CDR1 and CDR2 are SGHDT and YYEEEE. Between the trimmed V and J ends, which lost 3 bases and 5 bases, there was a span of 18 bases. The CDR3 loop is CASSSAGTPRDEQYF. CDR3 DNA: TGTGCCAGCAGCTCGGCCGGGACTCCGAGGGACGAGCAGTACTTC.

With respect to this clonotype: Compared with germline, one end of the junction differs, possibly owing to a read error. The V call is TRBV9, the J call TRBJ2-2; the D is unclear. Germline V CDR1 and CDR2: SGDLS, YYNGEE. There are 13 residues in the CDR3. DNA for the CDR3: TGTGTCAGCAATAATGTCAACACCGGGGAGCTGTTTTTT. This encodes CVSNNVNTGELFF.

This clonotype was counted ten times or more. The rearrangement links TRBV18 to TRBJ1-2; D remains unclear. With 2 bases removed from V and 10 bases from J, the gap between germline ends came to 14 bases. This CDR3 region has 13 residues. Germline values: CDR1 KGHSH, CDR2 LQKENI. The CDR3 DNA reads TGTGCCAGCTCACCAAGGGCGCAGGTCGACTACACCTTC. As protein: CASSPRAQVDYTF.

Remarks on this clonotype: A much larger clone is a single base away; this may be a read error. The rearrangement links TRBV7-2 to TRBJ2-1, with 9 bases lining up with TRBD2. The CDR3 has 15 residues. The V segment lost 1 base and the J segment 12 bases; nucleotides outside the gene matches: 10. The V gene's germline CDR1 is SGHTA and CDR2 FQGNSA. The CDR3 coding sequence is TGTGCCAGCAGCTTAGTCCTGCGGGAGGGCCATGTGCAGTTCTTC. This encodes CASSLVLREGHVQFF.

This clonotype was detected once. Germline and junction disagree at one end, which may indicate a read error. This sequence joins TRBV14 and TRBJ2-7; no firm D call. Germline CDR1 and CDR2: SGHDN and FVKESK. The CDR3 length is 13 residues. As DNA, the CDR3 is TGTGCCAGCAGCTTGTCAGCTACCTACGGGCAGTACTTC. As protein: CASSLSATYGQYF. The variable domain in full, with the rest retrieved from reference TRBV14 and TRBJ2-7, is EAGVTQFPSHSVIEKGQTVTLRCDPISGHDNLYWYRRVMGKEIKFLLHFVKESKQDESGMPNNRFLAERTGGTYSTLKVQPAELEDSGVYFCASSLSATYGQYFGPGTRLTVT.

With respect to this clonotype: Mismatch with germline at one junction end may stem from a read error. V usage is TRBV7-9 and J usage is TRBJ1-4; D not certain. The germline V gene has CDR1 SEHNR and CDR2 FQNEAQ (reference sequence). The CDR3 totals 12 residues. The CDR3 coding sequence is TGTGCCAGCGGAAGTCAGAGAGAAAAACTGCTTTTT. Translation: CASGSQREKLLF.

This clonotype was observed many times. This chain's CDR3 is CASSLEGTGSPYEQYF. The CDR3 DNA reads TGCGCCAGCAGCTTGGAAGGGACAGGGTCACCGTACGAGCAGTACTTC. This chain joins TRBV5-1 and TRBJ2-7; 9 bases line up with TRBD1. V was clipped by 0 bases and J by 4 bases; unmatched bases: 8. Germline assignment: CDR1 SGHRS and CDR2 YFSETQ. CDR3 length: 16 amino acids.